The 30 T cell receptor beta chains presented below share a single source sample, sequenced in a study of T-cell memory formation after mild COVID-19. In TCRdb, the 5' RACE reads were re-called with MiXCR into one record per CDR3 protein. This sample has 200,000 to 300,000 distinct CDR3 sequences, with 15% found just once. Source material: PBMCs or a T cell subset sorted from them (not recorded which). These receptors originate from an adult woman who had mild COVID-19 (a few samples of this study predate the infection). Cell type and time point are not known.

The chain couples TRBV12-3 or TRBV12-4 to TRBJ1-1; 9 nucleotides match TRBD1. The junction had 5 bases not matched to a gene; V was cut back by 3 bases and J by 6 bases. CDR3 length: 14 residues. The CDR3 sequence: CASSFSGQGSEAFF. The CDR3 coding sequence is TGTGCCAGCAGTTTTTCAGGACAGGGGTCTGAAGCTTTCTTT.

The rearrangement links TRBV5-4 to TRBJ2-4; 10 bases map to TRBD2. V was clipped by 1 base and J by 13 bases; unmatched bases: 14. This CDR3 is built from 16 residues. Germline V CDR1 and CDR2: SGHNT, YYREEE (reference sequence). CDR3 sequence (DNA): TGTGCCAGCAGCTTGCCGCATAGCGGGGGGAGAGGGAGACAGTACTTC. It specifies CASSLPHSGGRGRQYF. Full variable domain (rest looked up from reference TRBV5-4 and TRBJ2-4): ETGVTQSPTHLIKTRGQQVTLRCSSQSGHNTVSWYQQALGQGPQFIFQYYREEENGRGNFPPRFSGLQFPNYSSELNVNALELDDSALYLCASSLPHSGGRGRQYFGAGTRLSVL.

The gene calls are TRBV20-1 and TRBJ1-5; D not resolved. The CDR3 extends over 14 amino acids. V gave up 1 base and J gave up 6 bases, with 13 bases separating them. The germline V gene encodes CDR1 DFQATT and CDR2 SNEGSKA (reference sequence). CDR3 DNA: TGCAGTGCTAGAGCCTCCACGTGGGGTCAGCCCCAGCATTTT. This encodes CSARASTWGQPQHF.

This clonotype turned up a few times. The CDR3 region is CSASLQPGLKNTEAFF. The CDR3 DNA reads TGCAGTGCTTCCCTCCAGCCGGGGCTTAAAAACACTGAAGCTTTCTTT. The J gene is TRBJ1-1, the V gene TRBV20-1; D is possibly TRBD1 (5 bases). Germline CDR1 and CDR2: DFQATT and SNEGSKA (reference sequence). V gave up 5 bases and J gave up 2 bases, with 21 bases separating them. The CDR3 has 16 amino acids.

The table lists this clonotype with a count of one. The chain recombines TRBV4-3 with TRBJ2-7; D not resolved. This CDR3 region has 16 residues. V was trimmed by 0 bases and J by 2 bases, leaving 14 bases between them. The germline CDR1 and CDR2 sequences are LGHNA and YSLEER. The CDR3 DNA reads as TGCGCCAGCAGCCAAGATGCCCTGGCTGATACCTACGAGCAGTACTTC. It is translated as CASSQDALADTYEQYF.

The chain has TRBV4-3 and TRBJ2-5, with D hard to call. Germline CDR1 LGHNA, CDR2 YSLEER. The CDR3 consists of 14 residues. V lost 0 bases and J 7 bases, leaving 12 bases between the germline ends. The CDR3 DNA reads TGCGCCAGCAGCCAAGACTTGGTTGGAGTGACCCAGTACTTC. Its protein product is CASSQDLVGVTQYF.

This clonotype has just a few counts. The gene calls are TRBV6-2 or TRBV6-3 and TRBJ2-1; perhaps D is TRBD1 or TRBD2 (5 bases each). Germline loops: CDR1 MNHEY, CDR2 SVGEGT. Deletions cut 2 bases from V and 6 bases from J, with 14 bases between. CDR3 length equals 15 residues. CDR3 sequence reads: CASSYPGAGFNEQFF. The CDR3 DNA is TGTGCCAGCAGTTACCCCGGGGCTGGATTCAATGAGCAGTTCTTC.

The chain combines TRBV9 with TRBJ2-3; D ambiguous. The ends were cut back, 3 bases at V and 3 bases at J, with 17 bases in the middle. There are 16 residues in the CDR3. Germline V gene data show CDR1 as SGDLS and CDR2 as YYNGEE. CDR3 bases: TGTGCCAGCAGCGACCGATCCACCCCCAGTACAGATACGCAGTATTTT. Translation gives CASSDRSTPSTDTQYF.

The chain couples TRBV6-5 to TRBJ2-3, with D possibly matching TRBD2 (5 bases). The CDR3 is 15 amino acids. The V end was cut by 6 bases, the J end by 0 bases, with 13 bases between. Germline V gene sequence: CDR1 MNHEY, CDR2 SVGAGI. CDR3 nucleotides: TGTGCCAGCAGAACCGGAGGCCCTAGCACAGATACGCAGTATTTT. Protein product: CASRTGGPSTDTQYF.

This clonotype was observed a few times. The chain couples TRBV19 to TRBJ2-1, with unresolved D. This CDR3 contains 14 residues. V was shortened by 10 bases and J by 0 bases, with 13 bases between the two germline ends. CDR1 LNHDA and CDR2 SQIVND come from the germline V gene (reference sequence). CDR3 in amino acids: CATGSHSSYNEQFF. The CDR3 region has the DNA TGTGCCACCGGGTCCCATAGCTCCTACAATGAGCAGTTCTTC.

The chain employs TRBV2 and TRBJ2-7; D not resolved. The CDR3 is 13 residues long. Germline CDR1 SNHLY, CDR2 FYNNEI. V was shortened by 7 bases and J by 2 bases, with 12 bases between the two germline ends. CDR3 DNA sequence: TGTGCCAGCACCCCTGATACACCCTACGAGCAGTACTTC. Protein product: CASTPDTPYEQYF.

This clonotype was seen more than once but under ten times. The rearrangement links TRBV24-1 to TRBJ2-3; D tentatively reads TRBD1 or TRBD2 (5 bases each). Germline V lookup: CDR1 KGHDR, CDR2 SFDVKD. Trimming took off 3 bases at V and 3 bases at J, with 12 bases between the two ends. The CDR3 loop spans 15 amino acids. CDR3 DNA sequence: TGTGCCACCAGTGATCCCGGGGCCAGAACAGATACGCAGTATTTT. Translation: CATSDPGARTDTQYF.

The chain recombines TRBV2 with TRBJ2-2, with D maybe TRBD2 (6 bases). Germline-derived CDR1 and CDR2 are SNHLY and FYNNEI. With 10 bases removed from V and 7 bases from J, the gap between germline ends came to 22 bases. This CDR3 comprises 15 residues. CDR3 in amino acids: CATRPGRRVIGELFF. CDR3 in DNA: TGTGCCACCCGCCCTGGGAGGAGGGTGATCGGGGAGCTGTTTTTT.

This clonotype occurred a few times. The J gene is TRBJ2-7, the V gene TRBV12-3 or TRBV12-4; the D gene is possibly TRBD1 (5 bases). The CDR3 runs to 17 residues. Deletions cut 2 bases from V and 2 bases from J, with 19 bases between. As DNA, the CDR3 is TGTGCCAGCAGTTTATGGGCCCCGACCAGGGCCCCCTACGAGCAGTACTTC. This codes for CASSLWAPTRAPYEQYF.

This clonotype was observed a few times. The J gene is TRBJ2-2, the V gene TRBV5-6; TRBD1 matches at 10 bases. J gave up 5 bases and V 4 bases, and 8 bases lay outside the gene matches. The CDR3 contains 16 residues. The germline V gene has CDR1 SGHDT and CDR2 YYEEEE. The CDR3 DNA reads as TGTGCCAGCAGCCTCCAAGACAGGGGGCGAACCGGGGAGCTGTTTTTT. It encodes CASSLQDRGRTGELFF.

The chain recombines TRBV11-2 with TRBJ2-1, with D tentatively TRBD1 or TRBD2 (7 bases each). This CDR3 spans 15 amino acids. The V end was cut by 5 bases, the J end by 3 bases, with 14 bases between. Germline lookup yields CDR1 SGHAT and CDR2 FQNNGV. This CDR3 reads CASSRQGGGYNEQFF. The CDR3 DNA reads as TGTGCCAGCAGCCGCCAGGGGGGGGGCTACAATGAGCAGTTCTTC.

The rearrangement uses TRBV6-5 and TRBJ1-1; TRBD1 is a possible D gene (5 bases). The germline V and J ends were trimmed by 6 bases and 0 bases, with 20 bases remaining between them. This CDR3 spans 17 amino acids. Per germline, CDR1 MNHEY and CDR2 SVGAGI. CDR3 coding DNA: TGTGCCAGCAGCCCCATTGGGGGGACTTCTATGAACACTGAAGCTTTCTTT. This sequence encodes CASSPIGGTSMNTEAFF.

CDR3 residues: CASSTTSGLSYEQYF. The CDR3 region has the DNA TGTGCCAGCAGCACGACTAGCGGGCTCTCCTACGAGCAGTACTTC. This chain joins TRBV5-6 and TRBJ2-7, with TRBD2 identical over 10 bases. The ends lost 4 bases at V and 0 bases at J; junction bases unmatched: 4. The CDR3 covers 15 residues. Germline CDR1 reads SGHDT; CDR2 reads YYEEEE.

This clonotype has a handful of counts. The rearrangement links TRBV4-2 to TRBJ1-4; D possibly corresponds to TRBD1 (5 bases). The CDR3 runs 15 residues. Trimming cost V 3 bases and J 7 bases, with 15 bases left between them. Germline V lookup: CDR1 LGHNA, CDR2 YNFKEQ. CDR3 nucleotides: TGTGCCAGCAGCCAGCCGGGACGGAGCATTGAAAAACTGTTTTTT. Encoded protein: CASSQPGRSIEKLFF.

This clonotype has a count of ten or more. V gene TRBV12-3 or TRBV12-4 combines with J gene TRBJ2-3; 7 bases are a match to TRBD1. The CDR3 runs to 16 residues. The junction had 4 bases not matched to a gene; V was cut back by 1 base and J by 0 bases. The DNA for the CDR3 is TGTGCCAGCAGTTTAGGAGGGGGCCTCAGCACAGATACGCAGTATTTT. It codes for CASSLGGGLSTDTQYF.

Only a few counts were recorded for this clonotype. A read error may be the cause here, since a much bigger clone is one base away. The J gene is TRBJ1-6, the V gene TRBV12-3 or TRBV12-4, with D possibly being TRBD1 (6 bases). The CDR3 is 14 amino acids. The DNA for the CDR3 is TGTGCCAGCAGCGGCGGACAGTATAATTCACCCCGCCACTTT. Protein sequence: CASSGGQYNSPRHF.

This clonotype turned up a few times. The gene calls are TRBV11-3 and TRBJ1-1; D ambiguous. Trimming took off 4 bases at V and 0 bases at J, with 6 bases between the two ends. This CDR3 spans 13 amino acids. The germline CDR1 and CDR2 sequences are SGHNT and YENEEA. Here the CDR3 reads CASSSQLNTEAFF. CDR3 coding DNA: TGTGCCAGCAGCTCACAGTTGAACACTGAAGCTTTCTTT.

The chain joins TRBV20-1 to TRBJ2-6; 7 bases match TRBD2. Losses at the gene ends were 5 bases for V and 0 bases for J; bases not matched to a gene: 10. Germline V gives CDR1 DFQATT, CDR2 SNEGSKA (reference sequence). This CDR3 contains 17 residues. The CDR3 DNA reads as TGCAGTGCTGGTCAGACTAGCCTTACCTCTGGGGCCAACGTCCTGACTTTC. The encoded protein is CSAGQTSLTSGANVLTF.

This sequence joins TRBV25-1 and TRBJ2-3, with TRBD2 matching 8 bases. CDR3 length: 16 amino acids. V lost 2 bases and J lost 2; bases outside the gene matches: 6. Germline V gene lookup returns CDR1 MGHDK and CDR2 SYGVNS. CDR3 nucleotides: TGTGCCAGCAGTGAACGGGGGGGCCGCTCCACAGATACGCAGTATTTT. Translation gives CASSERGGRSTDTQYF.

This rearrangement joins TRBV15 to TRBJ1-5; TRBD1 matches at 7 bases. The trim removed 2 bases at V and 1 base at J, leaving 5 bases unmatched. The germline gives CDR1 LNHNV, CDR2 YYDKDF (reference sequence). The CDR3 is 16 amino acids. Here the CDR3 reads CATSRLTGKSNQPQHF. CDR3 in DNA: TGTGCCACCAGCAGATTGACAGGGAAAAGCAATCAGCCCCAGCATTTT.

This clonotype appeared a few times. J is TRBJ2-7 and V is TRBV20-1; D unclear. Germline loops: CDR1 DFQATT, CDR2 SNEGSKA (reference sequence). The V end was cut by 4 bases, the J end by 0 bases, with 10 bases between. This CDR3 contains 13 residues. CDR3 DNA sequence: TGCAGTGCTACCCGCGACTCCTCCTACGAGCAGTACTTC. Translation: CSATRDSSYEQYF.

The sample holds many counts of this clonotype. CDR3 DNA sequence: TGCGCCAGCAGCCTGAGCGGGAGGGATATAGATACGCAGTATTTT. This translates into CASSLSGRDIDTQYF. The chain uses TRBV4-3 and TRBJ2-3; 10 bases are a match to TRBD2. Losses at the gene ends were 4 bases for V and 5 bases for J; bases not matched to a gene: 6. Germline V gives CDR1 LGHNA, CDR2 YSLEER. CDR3 length: 15 residues.

This clonotype has only a few counts. This rearrangement joins TRBV7-9 to TRBJ2-7, with TRBD1 matching over 9 bases. Per the germline V gene, CDR1 is SEHNR and CDR2 is FQNEAQ (reference sequence). J gave up 3 bases and V 3 bases, and 6 bases lay outside the gene matches. This CDR3 spans 15 amino acids. This CDR3 reads CASSLTGQGNYEQYF. DNA for the CDR3: TGTGCCAGCAGCTTGACGGGACAGGGAAACTACGAGCAGTACTTC.

The chain links TRBV7-2 to TRBJ2-5, with no clear D. Germline lookup yields CDR1 SGHTA and CDR2 FQGNSA. This CDR3 contains 13 residues. V lost 9 bases, J lost 2 bases, and 13 bases lay in between. The CDR3 bases are TGTGCCAGTACGACCGGGTCTCAAGAGACCCAGTACTTC. It codes for CASTTGSQETQYF. Complete variable domain (other parts from reference TRBV7-2 and TRBJ2-5): GAGVSQSPSNKVTEKGKDVELRCDPISGHTALYWYRQSLGQGLEFLIYFQGNSAPDKSGLPSDRFSAERTGGSVSTLTIQRTQQEDSAVYLCASTTGSQETQYFGPGTRLLVL.

CDR3 sequence (DNA): TGTGCCAGCAGCAAAGGGGCGACGGAGCCCGAGCAGTACTTC. Protein product: CASSKGATEPEQYF. This sequence joins TRBV7-2 and TRBJ2-7; D might be TRBD1 (5 bases). V was trimmed by 5 bases and J by 6 bases, leaving 17 bases between them. Germline V gene lookup returns CDR1 SGHTA and CDR2 FQGNSA. This CDR3 has 14 amino acids.